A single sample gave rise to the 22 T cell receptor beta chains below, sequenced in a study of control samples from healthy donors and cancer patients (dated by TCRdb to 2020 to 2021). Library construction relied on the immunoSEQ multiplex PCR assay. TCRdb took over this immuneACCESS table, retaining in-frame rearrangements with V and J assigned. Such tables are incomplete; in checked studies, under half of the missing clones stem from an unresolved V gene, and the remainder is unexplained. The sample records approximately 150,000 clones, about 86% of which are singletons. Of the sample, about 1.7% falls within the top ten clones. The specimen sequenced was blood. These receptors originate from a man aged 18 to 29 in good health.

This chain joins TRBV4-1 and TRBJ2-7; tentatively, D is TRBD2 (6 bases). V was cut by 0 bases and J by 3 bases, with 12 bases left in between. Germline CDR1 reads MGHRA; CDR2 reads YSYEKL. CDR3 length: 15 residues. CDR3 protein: CASSQDGGDGYEQYF. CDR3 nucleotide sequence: TGCGCCAGCAGCCAAGATGGCGGGGATGGCTACGAGCAGTACTTC.

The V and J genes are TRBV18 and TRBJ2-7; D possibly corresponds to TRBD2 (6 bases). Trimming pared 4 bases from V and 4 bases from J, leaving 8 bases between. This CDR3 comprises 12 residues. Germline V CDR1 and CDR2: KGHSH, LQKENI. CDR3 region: CASSQDYYEQYF. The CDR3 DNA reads TGTGCCAGCTCACAGGACTATTACGAGCAGTACTTC.

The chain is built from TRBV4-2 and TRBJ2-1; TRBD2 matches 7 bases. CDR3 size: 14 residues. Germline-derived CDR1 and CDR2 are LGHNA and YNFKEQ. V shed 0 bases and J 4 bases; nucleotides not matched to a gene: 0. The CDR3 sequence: CASSQEAGYNEQFF. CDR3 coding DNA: TGTGCCAGCAGCCAAGAAGCGGGGTACAATGAGCAGTTCTTC.

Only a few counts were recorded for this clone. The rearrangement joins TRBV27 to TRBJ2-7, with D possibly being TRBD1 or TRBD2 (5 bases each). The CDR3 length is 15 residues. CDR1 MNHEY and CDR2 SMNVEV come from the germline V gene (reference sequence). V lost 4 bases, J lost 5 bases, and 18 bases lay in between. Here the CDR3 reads CASSSQEDRYNEQYF. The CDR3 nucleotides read TGTGCCAGCAGTTCACAGGAGGATAGGTATAACGAGCAGTACTTC.

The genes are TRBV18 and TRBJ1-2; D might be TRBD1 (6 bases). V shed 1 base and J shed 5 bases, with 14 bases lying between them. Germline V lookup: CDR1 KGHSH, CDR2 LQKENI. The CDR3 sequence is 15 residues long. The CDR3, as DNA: TGTGCCAGCTCACCACTACCAGGGGCTGCATATGGCTACACCTTC. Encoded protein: CASSPLPGAAYGYTF.

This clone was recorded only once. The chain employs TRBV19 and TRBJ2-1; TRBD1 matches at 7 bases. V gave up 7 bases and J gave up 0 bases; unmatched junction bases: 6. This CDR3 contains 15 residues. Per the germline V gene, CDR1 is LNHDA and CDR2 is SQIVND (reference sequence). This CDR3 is CASNLPGGSYNEQFF. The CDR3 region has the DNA TGTGCCAGTAATCTCCCAGGGGGCTCCTACAATGAGCAGTTCTTC. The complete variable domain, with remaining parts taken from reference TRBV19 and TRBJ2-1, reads DGGITQSPKYLFRKEGQNVTLSCEQNLNHDAMYWYRQDPGQGLRLIYYSQIVNDFQKGDIAEGYSVSREKKESFPLTVTSAQKNPTAFYLCASNLPGGSYNEQFFGPGTRLTVL.

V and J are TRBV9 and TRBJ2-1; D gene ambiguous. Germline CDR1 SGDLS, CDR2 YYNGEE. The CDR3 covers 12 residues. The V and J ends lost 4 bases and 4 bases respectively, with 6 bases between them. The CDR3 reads CASSRSYNEQFF. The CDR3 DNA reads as TGTGCCAGCAGCCGTAGTTACAATGAGCAGTTCTTC.

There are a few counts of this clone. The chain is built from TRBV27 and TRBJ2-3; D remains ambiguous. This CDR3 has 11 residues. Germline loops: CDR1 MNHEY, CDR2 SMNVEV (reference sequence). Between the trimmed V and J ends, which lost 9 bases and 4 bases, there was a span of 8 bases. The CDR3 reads CASAIADTQYF. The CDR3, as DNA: TGTGCCAGTGCAATCGCAGATACGCAGTATTTT.

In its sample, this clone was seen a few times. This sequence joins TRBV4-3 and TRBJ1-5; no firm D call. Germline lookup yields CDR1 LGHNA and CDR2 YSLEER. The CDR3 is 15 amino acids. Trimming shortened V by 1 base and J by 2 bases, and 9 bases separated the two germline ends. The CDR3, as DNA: TGCGCCAGCAGCCAAGTCTATGCGGGCAATCAGCCCCAGCATTTT. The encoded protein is CASSQVYAGNQPQHF.

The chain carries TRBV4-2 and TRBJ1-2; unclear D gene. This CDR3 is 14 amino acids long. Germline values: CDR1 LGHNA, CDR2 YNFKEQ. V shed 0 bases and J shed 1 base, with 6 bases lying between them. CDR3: CASSQEVSNYGYTF. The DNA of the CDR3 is TGTGCCAGCAGCCAAGAGGTCAGTAACTATGGCTACACCTTC.

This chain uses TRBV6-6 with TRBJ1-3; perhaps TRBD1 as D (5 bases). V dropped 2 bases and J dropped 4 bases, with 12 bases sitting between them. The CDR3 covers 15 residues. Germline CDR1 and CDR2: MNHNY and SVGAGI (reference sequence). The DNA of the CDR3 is TGTGCCAGCAGTTACGGCGGGGCGCGAGGAAACACCATATATTTT. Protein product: CASSYGGARGNTIYF.

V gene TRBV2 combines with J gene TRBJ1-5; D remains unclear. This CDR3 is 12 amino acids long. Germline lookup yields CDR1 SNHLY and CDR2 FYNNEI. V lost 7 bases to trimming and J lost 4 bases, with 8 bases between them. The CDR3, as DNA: TGTGCCAGCACCCTGGCTAATCAGCCCCAGCATTTT. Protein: CASTLANQPQHF. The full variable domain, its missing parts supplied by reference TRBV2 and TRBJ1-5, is EPEVTQTPSHQVTQMGQEVILRCVPISNHLYFYWYRQILGQKVEFLVSFYNNEISEKSEIFDDQFSVERPDGSNFTLKIRSTKLEDSAMYFCASTLANQPQHFGDGTRLSIL.

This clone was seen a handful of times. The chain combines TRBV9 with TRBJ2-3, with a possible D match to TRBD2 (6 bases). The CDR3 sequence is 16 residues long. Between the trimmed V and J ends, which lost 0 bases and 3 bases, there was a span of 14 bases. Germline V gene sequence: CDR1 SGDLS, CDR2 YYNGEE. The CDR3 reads CASSVVAGLPTDTQYF. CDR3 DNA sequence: TGTGCCAGCAGCGTAGTGGCGGGACTCCCAACAGATACGCAGTATTTT.

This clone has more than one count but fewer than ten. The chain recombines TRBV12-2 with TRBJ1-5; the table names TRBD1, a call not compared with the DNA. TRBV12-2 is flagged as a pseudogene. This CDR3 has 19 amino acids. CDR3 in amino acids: CASRFGGTGVETGEQPQHF. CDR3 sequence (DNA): TGTGCAAGTCGCTTCGGCGGGACAGGGGTCGAGACTGGGGAGCAGCCCCAGCATTTT.

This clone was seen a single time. CDR3 DNA sequence: TGTGCCAGCACCCCAGGTGGCGCGGGACAGCCCCAGCATTTT. Translation gives CASTPGGAGQPQHF. The chain couples TRBV28 to TRBJ1-5; D ambiguous. V gave up 7 bases and J gave up 7 bases, with 17 bases separating them. This CDR3 comprises 14 residues. Germline CDR1 MDHEN, CDR2 SYDVKM.

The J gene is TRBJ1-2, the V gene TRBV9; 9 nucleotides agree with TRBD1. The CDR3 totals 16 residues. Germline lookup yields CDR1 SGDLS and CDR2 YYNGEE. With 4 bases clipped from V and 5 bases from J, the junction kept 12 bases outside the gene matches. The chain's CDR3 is CASSPRTDRGLYGYTF. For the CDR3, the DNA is TGTGCCAGCAGCCCCAGAACGGACAGGGGACTATATGGCTACACCTTC.

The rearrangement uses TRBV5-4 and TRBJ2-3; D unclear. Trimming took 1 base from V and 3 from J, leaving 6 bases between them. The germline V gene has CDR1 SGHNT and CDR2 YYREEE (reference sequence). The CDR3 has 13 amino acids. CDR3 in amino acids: CASSLYGTDTQYF. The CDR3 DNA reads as TGTGCCAGCAGCTTGTATGGTACAGATACGCAGTATTTT.

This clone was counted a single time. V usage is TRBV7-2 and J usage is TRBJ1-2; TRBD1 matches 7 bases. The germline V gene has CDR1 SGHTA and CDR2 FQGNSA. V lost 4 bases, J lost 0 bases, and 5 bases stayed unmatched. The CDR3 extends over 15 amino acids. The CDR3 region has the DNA TGTGCCAGCAGCTACCGACAGGGAACTAACTATGGCTACACCTTC. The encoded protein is CASSYRQGTNYGYTF.

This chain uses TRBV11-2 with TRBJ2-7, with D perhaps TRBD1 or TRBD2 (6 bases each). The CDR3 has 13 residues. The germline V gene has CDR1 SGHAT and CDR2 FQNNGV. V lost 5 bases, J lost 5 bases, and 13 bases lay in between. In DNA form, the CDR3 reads TGTGCCAGCAGCCTAGGGGGGACCCACGAGCAGTACTTC. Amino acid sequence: CASSLGGTHEQYF.

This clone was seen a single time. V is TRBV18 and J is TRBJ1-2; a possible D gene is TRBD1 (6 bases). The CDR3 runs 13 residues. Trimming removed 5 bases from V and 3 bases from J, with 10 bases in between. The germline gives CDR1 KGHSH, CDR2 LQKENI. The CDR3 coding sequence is TGTGCCAGCTCATTTTGGGGGCACTATGGCTACACCTTC. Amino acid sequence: CASSFWGHYGYTF.

The CDR3 DNA sequence: TGTGCCAGCAGCTTGGAGGTGGACCGCACAGATACGCAGTATTTT. It translates to CASSLEVDRTDTQYF. This sequence joins TRBV5-4 and TRBJ2-3, with D unclear. Per germline, CDR1 SGHNT and CDR2 YYREEE (reference sequence). There are 15 residues in the CDR3. V gave up 0 bases and J gave up 1 base, with 9 bases separating them.

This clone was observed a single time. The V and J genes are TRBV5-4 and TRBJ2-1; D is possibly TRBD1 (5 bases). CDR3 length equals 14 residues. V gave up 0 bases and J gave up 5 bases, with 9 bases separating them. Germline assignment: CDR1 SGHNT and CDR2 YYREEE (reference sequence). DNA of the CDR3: TGTGCCAGCAGCTTGGAAGGGGTACACAATGAGCAGTTCTTC. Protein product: CASSLEGVHNEQFF.